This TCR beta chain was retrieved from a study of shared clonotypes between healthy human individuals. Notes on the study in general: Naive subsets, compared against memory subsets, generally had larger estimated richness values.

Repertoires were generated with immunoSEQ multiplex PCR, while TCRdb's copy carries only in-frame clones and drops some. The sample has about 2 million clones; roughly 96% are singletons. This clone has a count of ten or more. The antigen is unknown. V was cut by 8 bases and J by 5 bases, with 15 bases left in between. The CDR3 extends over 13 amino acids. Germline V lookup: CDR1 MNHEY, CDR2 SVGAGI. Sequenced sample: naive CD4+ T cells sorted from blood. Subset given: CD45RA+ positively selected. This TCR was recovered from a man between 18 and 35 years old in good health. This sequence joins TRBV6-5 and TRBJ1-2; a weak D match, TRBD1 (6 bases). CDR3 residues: CASHRASGYGYTF. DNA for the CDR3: TGTGCCAGCCACAGGGCCTCAGGTTATGGCTACACCTTC.